A selection of T cell receptor beta chains follows, all from one sample in a study of control samples from healthy donors and cancer patients. The data were produced by immunoSEQ multiplex PCR, yet TCRdb's version contains in-frame clones alone and is incomplete. The sample lists 85,000 to 90,000 clones, roughly 91% seen once, with less than 10% in the top ten. The sample consisted of PBMCs. These receptors all stem from a woman between 45 and 65 years old with colorectal cancer. CDR3s include the opening cysteine and the closing phenylalanine or tryptophan. D genes are given only for firm matches. Size is omitted from some rows. Given values are once, few, many or a class for expanded clones.

.	TRBV15	.	CATSRGWTTEAFF
.	TRBV7-9	.	CASSLPGSDYGYTF
.	TRBV6-1	once	CASSEKGRGTPEAFF
TRBD1	TRBV18	.	CASSQGTAFSNQPQHF
.	TRBV28	.	CASSLLYGEQFF
.	TRBV6-1	.	CASSDPSPTGRETQYF
.	TRBV28	.	CASSPRGRGQETQYF
TRBD1	TRBV19	.	CASSDRDRGISVGINQPQHF
.	TRBV4-1	.	CASSQNPGLPTDTQYF
TRBD2	TRBV10-3	few	CAISTSGGDEGELFF
TRBD1	TRBV7-8	.	CASSRGGGSGANVLTF
.	TRBV9	few	CASSRTAGLSGNTIYF
.	TRBV28	.	CASSLYGGPGDNYGYTF
.	TRBV6-6	few	CASVNQGNTEAFF